Listed below are T cell receptor beta chains from one sample, sequenced in a study of T cells in Graves' hyperthyroidism and ophthalmopathy. TCRdb independently ran MiXCR on the multiplex PCR reads; one entry per CDR3 protein. The sample includes roughly 580,000 distinct CDR3 sequences, more than 45% of them seen just once. The sample comprised peripheral blood or thyroid tissue (not recorded which). The receptors originated from a woman aged 18-29 years with Graves' hyperthyroidism. Each CDR3 is given with its conserved first and last residue. D genes are given only for firm matches. Some rows have no size entry. The others give once, few or many, or a class for an expanded clone.

V gene: TRBV4-1; D gene: TRBD1; clone size: NA; J gene: TRBJ1-1; CDR3 DNA: TGCGCCAGCTCCGTGGGCGGGACAGGGGGCGCGAGGACTGAAGCTTTCTTT; CDR3 protein: CASSVGGTGGARTEAFF
V gene: TRBV7-6; D gene: NA; clone size: few; J gene: TRBJ2-7; CDR3 DNA: TGTGCCAGCAGTTTGGGGAACCCCTACGAGCAGTACTTC; CDR3 protein: CASSLGNPYEQYF
V gene: TRBV12-3/TRBV12-4; D gene: NA; clone size: few; J gene: TRBJ1-2; CDR3 DNA: TGTGCCAGCAGTCCAGACAGAAGAGCAATCTATGGCTACACCTTC; CDR3 protein: CASSPDRRAIYGYTF
V gene: TRBV11-2; D gene: NA; clone size: NA; J gene: TRBJ2-7; CDR3 DNA: TGTGCCAGCGCAAGGACACCGTCCTACGAGCAGTACTTC; CDR3 protein: CASARTPSYEQYF
V gene: TRBV29-1; D gene: TRBD1; clone size: many; J gene: TRBJ1-1; CDR3 DNA: TGCAGCGTTGGCTCCAAGGGACAGGGGATTTGGGGAGCTTTCTTT; CDR3 protein: CSVGSKGQGIWGAFF
V gene: TRBV29-1; D gene: NA; clone size: many; J gene: TRBJ2-5; CDR3 DNA: TGCAGCGTTGTAGTGGCTGCAGAGACCCAGTACTTC; CDR3 protein: CSVVVAAETQYF
V gene: TRBV10-1; D gene: NA; clone size: NA; J gene: TRBJ1-1; CDR3 DNA: TGCGCCAGCAGTAGGAGCCAAGAGGGCACTGAAGCTTTCTTT; CDR3 protein: CASSRSQEGTEAFF
V gene: TRBV10-1; D gene: NA; clone size: NA; J gene: TRBJ1-2; CDR3 DNA: TGCGCCAGCAGTGAGTCAGGGTCCTATGGCTACACCTTC; CDR3 protein: CASSESGSYGYTF
V gene: TRBV2; D gene: TRBD1; clone size: NA; J gene: TRBJ1-6; CDR3 DNA: TGTGCCAGCAGTGAGGGGCAGGGGGCGCCCCTCCACTTT; CDR3 protein: CASSEGQGAPLHF
V gene: TRBV7-8; D gene: TRBD1; clone size: many; J gene: TRBJ2-5; CDR3 DNA: TGTGCCAACTCTGGCGGGACAGGCCTTCAAGAGACCCAGTACTTC; CDR3 protein: CANSGGTGLQETQYF
V gene: TRBV7-2; D gene: NA; clone size: few; J gene: TRBJ2-5; CDR3 DNA: TGTGCCAGCAGCCAAGATCGACAATTACGAGAGACCCAGTACTTC; CDR3 protein: CASSQDRQLRETQYF
V gene: TRBV25-1; D gene: TRBD1; clone size: many; J gene: TRBJ1-2; CDR3 DNA: TGTGCCAGCAGTGAACCCGACAGGGATGGCTACACCTTC; CDR3 protein: CASSEPDRDGYTF
V gene: TRBV15; D gene: NA; clone size: NA; J gene: TRBJ1-2; CDR3 DNA: TGTGCCACCAGCAGCGTAGAAACAGGGTATGGCTACACCTTC; CDR3 protein: CATSSVETGYGYTF
V gene: TRBV2; D gene: NA; clone size: many; J gene: TRBJ1-4; CDR3 DNA: TGTGCCCACAGCGGGTCAGTCTTCGGGGAAAAACTGTTTTTT; CDR3 protein: CAHSGSVFGEKLFF
V gene: TRBV10-3; D gene: NA; clone size: NA; J gene: TRBJ2-2; CDR3 DNA: TGTGCCAGCAGTGGCAGGGTGAACACCGGGGAGCTGTTTTTT; CDR3 protein: CASSGRVNTGELFF
V gene: TRBV19; D gene: NA; clone size: NA; J gene: TRBJ1-5; CDR3 DNA: TGTGCCAGTAGTCTCTCATGGAACGCCAATCAGCCCCAGCATTTT; CDR3 protein: CASSLSWNANQPQHF
V gene: TRBV9; D gene: TRBD1; clone size: few; J gene: TRBJ1-1; CDR3 DNA: TGTGCCAGCAGCGCATTACAGGGGATGAACACTGAAGCTTTCTTT; CDR3 protein: CASSALQGMNTEAFF
V gene: TRBV14; D gene: TRBD2; clone size: few; J gene: TRBJ2-7; CDR3 DNA: TGTGCCAGCAGCGTTCAAGCGGGGCCCTACGAGCAGTACTTC; CDR3 protein: CASSVQAGPYEQYF
V gene: TRBV6-4; D gene: NA; clone size: few; J gene: TRBJ2-7; CDR3 DNA: TGTGCCAGCAGTTCTAACAGGGATTACGAGCAGTACTTC; CDR3 protein: CASSSNRDYEQYF
V gene: TRBV14; D gene: NA; clone size: few; J gene: TRBJ2-5; CDR3 DNA: TGTGCCAGCAGCCACCCTCCGGGACAAGGCGGGGAGACCCAGTACTTC; CDR3 protein: CASSHPPGQGGETQYF
V gene: TRBV7-9; D gene: NA; clone size: many; J gene: TRBJ1-2; CDR3 DNA: TGTGCCAGCAGCTTAGTTGGGTCCGGAGGGAATGGCTACACCTTC; CDR3 protein: CASSLVGSGGNGYTF
V gene: TRBV4-2; D gene: NA; clone size: NA; J gene: TRBJ1-3; CDR3 DNA: TGTGCCAGCAGCCAACTTGGAAACACCATATATTTT; CDR3 protein: CASSQLGNTIYF
V gene: TRBV15; D gene: TRBD1; clone size: NA; J gene: TRBJ1-2; CDR3 DNA: TGTGCCACCAGCAGTGTCGCAACAGGGGCCTCTCTCTCTGGCTACACCTTC; CDR3 protein: CATSSVATGASLSGYTF
V gene: TRBV10-1; D gene: NA; clone size: few; J gene: TRBJ2-1; CDR3 DNA: TGCGCCAGCAGTGAGGACAGAACCAACAGCAATGAGCAGTTCTTC; CDR3 protein: CASSEDRTNSNEQFF
V gene: TRBV2; D gene: TRBD2; clone size: many; J gene: TRBJ2-2; CDR3 DNA: TGTGCCAGCAGGACTAGCGGGGACACCGGGGAGCTGTTTTTT; CDR3 protein: CASRTSGDTGELFF
V gene: TRBV7-9; D gene: TRBD2; clone size: once; J gene: TRBJ2-7; CDR3 DNA: TGTGCCAGCAGCTTTGGACTAGCGGGAGGAGGTGAGCAGTACTTC; CDR3 protein: CASSFGLAGGGEQYF
V gene: TRBV6-5; D gene: NA; clone size: NA; J gene: TRBJ2-7; CDR3 DNA: TGTGCCAGCAGTAGTGCGGTGACCTACGAGCAGTACTTC; CDR3 protein: CASSSAVTYEQYF
V gene: TRBV7-3; D gene: NA; clone size: NA; J gene: TRBJ2-7; CDR3 DNA: TGTGCCAGCAGCTTAAGAGGGCAGGGGTCCTACGAGCAGTACTTC; CDR3 protein: CASSLRGQGSYEQYF
V gene: TRBV29-1; D gene: NA; clone size: NA; J gene: TRBJ1-2; CDR3 DNA: TGCAGCGTTGAACAGACTAACTATGGCTACACCTTC; CDR3 protein: CSVEQTNYGYTF
V gene: TRBV19; D gene: NA; clone size: few; J gene: TRBJ2-2; CDR3 DNA: TGTGCCAGTATAGGCGGATACCCGAACACCGGGGAGCTGTTTTTT; CDR3 protein: CASIGGYPNTGELFF
V gene: TRBV19; D gene: NA; clone size: many; J gene: TRBJ2-7; CDR3 DNA: TGTGCCAGTAGTATCGACGTTATAACCTACGAGCAGTACTTC; CDR3 protein: CASSIDVITYEQYF
V gene: TRBV2; D gene: NA; clone size: many; J gene: TRBJ1-2; CDR3 DNA: TGTGCCAGCAGCGGACAGCCTAACTATGGCTACACCTTC; CDR3 protein: CASSGQPNYGYTF
V gene: TRBV7-2; D gene: NA; clone size: few; J gene: TRBJ2-7; CDR3 DNA: TGTGCCAGCAGCTTAGATACCGTTTACGAGCAGTACTTC; CDR3 protein: CASSLDTVYEQYF
V gene: TRBV9; D gene: NA; clone size: NA; J gene: TRBJ1-1; CDR3 DNA: TGTGCCAGCAGCGTAGACGGGAGTAGCACTGAAGCTTTCTTT; CDR3 protein: CASSVDGSSTEAFF
V gene: TRBV7-9; D gene: NA; clone size: few; J gene: TRBJ2-7; CDR3 DNA: TGTGCCAGCAGCCCCGGGCGGGTGGCCACCCACGAGCAGTACTTC; CDR3 protein: CASSPGRVATHEQYF